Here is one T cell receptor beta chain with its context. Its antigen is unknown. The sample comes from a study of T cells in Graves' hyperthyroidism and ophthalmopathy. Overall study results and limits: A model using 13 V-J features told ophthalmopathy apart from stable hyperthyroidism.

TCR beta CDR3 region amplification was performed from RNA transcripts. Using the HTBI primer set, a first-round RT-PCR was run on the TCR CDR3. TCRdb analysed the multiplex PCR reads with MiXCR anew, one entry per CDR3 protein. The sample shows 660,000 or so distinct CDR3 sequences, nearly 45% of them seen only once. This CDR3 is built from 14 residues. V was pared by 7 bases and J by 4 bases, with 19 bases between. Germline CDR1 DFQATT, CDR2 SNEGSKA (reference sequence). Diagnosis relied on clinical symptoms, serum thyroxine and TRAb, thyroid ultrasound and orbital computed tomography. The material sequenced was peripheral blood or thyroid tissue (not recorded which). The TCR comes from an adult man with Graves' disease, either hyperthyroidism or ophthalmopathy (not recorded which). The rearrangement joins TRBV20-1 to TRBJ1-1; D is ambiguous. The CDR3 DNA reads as TGCAGTGTCAACTCGGGAGTCGCGGCCACTGAAGCTTTCTTT. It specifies CSVNSGVAATEAFF.